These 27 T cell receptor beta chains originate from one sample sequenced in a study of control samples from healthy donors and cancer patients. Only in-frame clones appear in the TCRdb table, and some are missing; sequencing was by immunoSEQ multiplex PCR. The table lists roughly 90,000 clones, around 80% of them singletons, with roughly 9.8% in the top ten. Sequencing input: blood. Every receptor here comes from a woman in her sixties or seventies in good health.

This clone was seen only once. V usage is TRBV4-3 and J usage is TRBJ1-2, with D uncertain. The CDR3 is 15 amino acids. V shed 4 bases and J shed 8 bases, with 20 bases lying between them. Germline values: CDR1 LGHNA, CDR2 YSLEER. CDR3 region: CASSRSPAPLEGYTF. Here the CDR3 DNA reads TGCGCCAGCAGCCGTTCCCCTGCCCCCCTGGAGGGCTACACCTTC.

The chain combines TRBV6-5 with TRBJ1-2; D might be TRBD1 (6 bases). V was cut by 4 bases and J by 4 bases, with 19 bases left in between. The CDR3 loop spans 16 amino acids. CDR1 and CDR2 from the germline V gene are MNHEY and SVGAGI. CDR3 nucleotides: TGTGCCAGCAGTTGGGTCCGGGGGGCGGCCAGCTATGGCTACACCTTC. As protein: CASSWVRGAASYGYTF.

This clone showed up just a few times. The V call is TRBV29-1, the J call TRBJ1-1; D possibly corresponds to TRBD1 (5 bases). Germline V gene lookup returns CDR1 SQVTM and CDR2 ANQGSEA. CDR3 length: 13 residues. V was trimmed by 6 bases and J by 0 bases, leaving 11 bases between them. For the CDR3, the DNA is TGCAGCGTCCGAGACAGCATGAACACTGAAGCTTTCTTT. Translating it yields CSVRDSMNTEAFF.

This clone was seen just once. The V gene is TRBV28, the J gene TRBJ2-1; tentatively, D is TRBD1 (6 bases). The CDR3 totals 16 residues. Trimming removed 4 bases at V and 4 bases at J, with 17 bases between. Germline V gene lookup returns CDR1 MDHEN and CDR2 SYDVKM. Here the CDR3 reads CASSSHTGSSYNEQFF. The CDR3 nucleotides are TGTGCCAGCAGTTCACATACAGGGTCTTCATACAATGAGCAGTTCTTC.

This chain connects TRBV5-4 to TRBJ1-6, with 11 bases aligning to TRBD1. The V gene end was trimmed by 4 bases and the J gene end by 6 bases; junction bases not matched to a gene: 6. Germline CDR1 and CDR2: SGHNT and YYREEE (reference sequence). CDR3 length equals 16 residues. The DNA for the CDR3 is TGTGCCAGCAGCCCAAGGACAGGGGGCAGTAATTCACCCCTCCACTTT. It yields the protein CASSPRTGGSNSPLHF.

The CDR3 protein is CASSSTSGGSSYNEQFF. In nucleotides, the CDR3 is TGTGCCAGCAGCTCGACTAGCGGGGGAAGCTCCTACAATGAGCAGTTCTTC. V usage is TRBV7-2 and J usage is TRBJ2-1; TRBD2 matches at 12 bases. CDR3 length equals 17 residues. The V segment lost 4 bases and the J segment 0 bases; nucleotides outside the gene matches: 4. Per the germline V gene, CDR1 is SGHTA and CDR2 is FQGNSA.

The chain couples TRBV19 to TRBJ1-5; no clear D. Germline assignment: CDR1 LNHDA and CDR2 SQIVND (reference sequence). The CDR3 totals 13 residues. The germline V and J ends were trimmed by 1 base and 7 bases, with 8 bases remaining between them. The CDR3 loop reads CASSIGLGQPQHF. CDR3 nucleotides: TGTGCCAGTAGTATAGGACTCGGACAGCCCCAGCATTTT.

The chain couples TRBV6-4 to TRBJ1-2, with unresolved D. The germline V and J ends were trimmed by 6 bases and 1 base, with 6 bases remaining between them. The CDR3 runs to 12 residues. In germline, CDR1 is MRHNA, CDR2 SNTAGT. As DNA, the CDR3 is TGTGCCAGCAGGACAAGTAACTATGGCTACACCTTC. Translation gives CASRTSNYGYTF.

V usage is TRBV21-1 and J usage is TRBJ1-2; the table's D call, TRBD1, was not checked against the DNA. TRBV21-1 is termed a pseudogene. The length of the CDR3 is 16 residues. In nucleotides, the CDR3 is TGTGCCAGCAGCAAAGAGGGGAGGACAGGGCGGCATGGCTACACCTTC. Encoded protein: CASSKEGRTGRHGYTF.

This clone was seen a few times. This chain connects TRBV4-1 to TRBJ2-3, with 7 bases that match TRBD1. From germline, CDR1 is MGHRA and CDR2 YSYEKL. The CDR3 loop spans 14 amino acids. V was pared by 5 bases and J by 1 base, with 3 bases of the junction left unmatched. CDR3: CASSYDRGTDTQYF. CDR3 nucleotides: TGCGCCAGCAGCTACGACAGGGGCACAGATACGCAGTATTTT.

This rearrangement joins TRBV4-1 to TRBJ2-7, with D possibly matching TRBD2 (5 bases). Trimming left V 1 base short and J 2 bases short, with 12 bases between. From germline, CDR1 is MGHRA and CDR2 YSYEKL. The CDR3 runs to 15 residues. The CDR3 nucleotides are TGCGCCAGCAGCCAAGGACGCGCGGGCCCCTACGAGCAGTACTTC. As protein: CASSQGRAGPYEQYF.

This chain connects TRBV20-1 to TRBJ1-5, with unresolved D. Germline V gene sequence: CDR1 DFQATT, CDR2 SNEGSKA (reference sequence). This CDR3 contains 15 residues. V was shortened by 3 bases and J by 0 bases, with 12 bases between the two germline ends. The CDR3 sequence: CSASYSPDSNQPQHF. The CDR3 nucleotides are TGCAGTGCTAGTTATAGCCCGGATAGCAATCAGCCCCAGCATTTT.

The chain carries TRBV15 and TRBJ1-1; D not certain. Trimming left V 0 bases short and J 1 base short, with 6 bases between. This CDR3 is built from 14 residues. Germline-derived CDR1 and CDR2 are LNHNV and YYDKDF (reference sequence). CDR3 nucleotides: TGTGCCACCAGCAGAGATTTTGGGAACACTGAAGCTTTCTTT. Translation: CATSRDFGNTEAFF. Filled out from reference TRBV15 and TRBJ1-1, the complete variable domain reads DAMVIQNPRYQVTQFGKPVTLSCSQTLNHNVMYWYQQKSSQAPKLLFHYYDKDFNNEADTPDNFQSRRPNTSFCFLDIRSPGLGDTAMYLCATSRDFGNTEAFFGQGTRLTVV.

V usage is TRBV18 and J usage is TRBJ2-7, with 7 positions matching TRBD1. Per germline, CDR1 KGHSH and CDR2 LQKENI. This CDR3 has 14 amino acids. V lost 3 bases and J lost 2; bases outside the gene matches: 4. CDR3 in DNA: TGTGCCAGCTCACCGGGACAGTACCCCTACGAGCAGTACTTC. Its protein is CASSPGQYPYEQYF. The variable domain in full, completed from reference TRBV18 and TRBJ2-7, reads NAGVMQNPRHLVRRRGQEARLRCSPMKGHSHVYWYRQLPEEGLKFMVYLQKENIIDESGMPKERFSAEFPKEGPSILRIQQVVRGDSAAYFCASSPGQYPYEQYFGPGTRLTVT.

This chain's CDR3 is CASSSSRGMLEQYF. For the CDR3, the DNA is TGTGCCAGCAGCTCCTCTCGTGGTATGCTTGAGCAGTACTTC. The V call is TRBV11-2, the J call TRBJ2-7; D uncertain. Germline V gene sequence: CDR1 SGHAT, CDR2 FQNNGV. The CDR3 contains 14 residues. V was clipped by 4 bases and J by 7 bases, with 17 bases between them.

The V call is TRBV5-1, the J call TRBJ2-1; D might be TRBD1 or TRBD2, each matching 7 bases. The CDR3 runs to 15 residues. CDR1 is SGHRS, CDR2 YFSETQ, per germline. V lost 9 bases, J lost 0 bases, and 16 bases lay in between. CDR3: CATRGGVSSYNEQFF. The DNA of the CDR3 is TGCGCCACCAGGGGGGGGGTAAGCTCCTACAATGAGCAGTTCTTC.

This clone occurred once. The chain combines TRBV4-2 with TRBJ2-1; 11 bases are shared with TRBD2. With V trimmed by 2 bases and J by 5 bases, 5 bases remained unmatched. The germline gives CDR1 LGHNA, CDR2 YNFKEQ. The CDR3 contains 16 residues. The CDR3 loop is CASSQPGTSGNNEQFF. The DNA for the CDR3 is TGTGCCAGCAGCCAACCCGGGACTAGCGGTAACAATGAGCAGTTCTTC.

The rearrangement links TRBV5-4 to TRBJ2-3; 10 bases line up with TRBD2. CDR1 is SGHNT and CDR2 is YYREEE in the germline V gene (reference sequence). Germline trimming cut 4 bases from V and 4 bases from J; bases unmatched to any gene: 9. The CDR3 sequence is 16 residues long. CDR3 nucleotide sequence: TGTGCCAGCAGCAATGGGCTAGCGGGAGCCTCAGATACGCAGTATTTT. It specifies CASSNGLAGASDTQYF. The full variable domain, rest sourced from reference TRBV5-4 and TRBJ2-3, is ETGVTQSPTHLIKTRGQQVTLRCSSQSGHNTVSWYQQALGQGPQFIFQYYREEENGRGNFPPRFSGLQFPNYSSELNVNALELDDSALYLCASSNGLAGASDTQYFGPGTRLTVL.

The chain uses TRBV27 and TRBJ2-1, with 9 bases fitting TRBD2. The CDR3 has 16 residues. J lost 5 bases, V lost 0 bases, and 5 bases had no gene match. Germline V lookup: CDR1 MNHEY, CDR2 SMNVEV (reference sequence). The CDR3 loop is CASSLSRAGGNNEQFF. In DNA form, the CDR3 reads TGTGCCAGCAGTTTATCTCGGGCGGGGGGGAACAATGAGCAGTTCTTC.

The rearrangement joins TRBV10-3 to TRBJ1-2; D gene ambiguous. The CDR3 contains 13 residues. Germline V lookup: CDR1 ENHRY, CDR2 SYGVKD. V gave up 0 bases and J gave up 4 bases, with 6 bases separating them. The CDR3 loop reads CAISESSGYGYTF. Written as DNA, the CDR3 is TGTGCCATCAGTGAGTCAAGTGGCTATGGCTACACCTTC.

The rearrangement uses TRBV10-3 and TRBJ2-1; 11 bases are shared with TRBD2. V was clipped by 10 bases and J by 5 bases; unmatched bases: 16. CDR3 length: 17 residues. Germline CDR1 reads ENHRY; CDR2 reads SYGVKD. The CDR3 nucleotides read TGTGCCACCTCGGGACTAGCGGCCAAAAAGGGGAACAATGAGCAGTTCTTC. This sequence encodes CATSGLAAKKGNNEQFF.

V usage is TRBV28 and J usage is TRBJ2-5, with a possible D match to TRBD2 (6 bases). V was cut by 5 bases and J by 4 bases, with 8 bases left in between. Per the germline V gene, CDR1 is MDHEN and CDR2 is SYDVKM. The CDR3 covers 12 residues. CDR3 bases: TGTGCCAGCAGTGGGGGGACAGAGACCCAGTACTTC. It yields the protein CASSGGTETQYF. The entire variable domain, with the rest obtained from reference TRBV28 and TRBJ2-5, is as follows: DVKVTQSSRYLVKRTGEKVFLECVQDMDHENMFWYRQDPGLGLRLIYFSYDVKMKEKGDIPEGYSVSREKKERFSLILESASTNQTSMYLCASSGGTETQYFGPGTRLLVL.

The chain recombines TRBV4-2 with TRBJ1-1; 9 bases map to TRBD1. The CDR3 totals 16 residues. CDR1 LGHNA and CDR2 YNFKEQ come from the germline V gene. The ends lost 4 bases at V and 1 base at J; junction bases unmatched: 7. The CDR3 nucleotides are TGTGCCAGCAGCCCGCTTTTGGGACAGGGGAACACTGAAGCTTTCTTT. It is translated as CASSPLLGQGNTEAFF.

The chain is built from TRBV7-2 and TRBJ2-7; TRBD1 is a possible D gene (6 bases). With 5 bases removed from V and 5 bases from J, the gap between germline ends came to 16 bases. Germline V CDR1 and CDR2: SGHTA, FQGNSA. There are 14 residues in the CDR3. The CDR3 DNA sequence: TGTGCCAGCAGCCTAATGGGACAATCAGACGAGCAGTACTTC. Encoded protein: CASSLMGQSDEQYF.

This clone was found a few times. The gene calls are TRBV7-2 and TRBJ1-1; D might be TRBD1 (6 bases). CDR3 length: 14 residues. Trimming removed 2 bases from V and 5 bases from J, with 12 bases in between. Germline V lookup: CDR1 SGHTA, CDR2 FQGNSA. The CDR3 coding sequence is TGTGCCAGCAGCTTATCTACTAGGGGGACTGAAGCTTTCTTT. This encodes CASSLSTRGTEAFF.

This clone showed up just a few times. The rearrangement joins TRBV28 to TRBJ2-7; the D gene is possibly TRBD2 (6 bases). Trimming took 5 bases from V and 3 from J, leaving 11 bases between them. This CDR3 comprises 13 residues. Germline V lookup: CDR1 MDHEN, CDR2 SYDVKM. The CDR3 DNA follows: TGTGCCAGCAGTACCCCGGGGGTCTACGAGCAGTACTTC. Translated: CASSTPGVYEQYF. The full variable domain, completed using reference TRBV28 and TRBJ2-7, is DVKVTQSSRYLVKRTGEKVFLECVQDMDHENMFWYRQDPGLGLRLIYFSYDVKMKEKGDIPEGYSVSREKKERFSLILESASTNQTSMYLCASSTPGVYEQYFGPGTRLTVT.

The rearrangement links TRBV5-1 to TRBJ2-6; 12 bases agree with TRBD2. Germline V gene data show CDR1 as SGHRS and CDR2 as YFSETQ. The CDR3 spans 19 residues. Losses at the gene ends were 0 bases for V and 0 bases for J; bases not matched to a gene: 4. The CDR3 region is CASSLGLAGAASGANVLTF. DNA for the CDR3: TGCGCCAGCAGCTTGGGACTAGCGGGAGCCGCCTCTGGGGCCAACGTCCTGACTTTC.